This TCR beta chain came from a study of shared clonotypes between healthy human individuals. Points from the study as a whole: Having only a few donors restricted how much genetic and exposure-history diversity was captured.

Some clones are missing from TCRdb's copy, which holds only in-frame ones; the method was immunoSEQ multiplex PCR. The data show about 670,000 clones, approximately 75% seen once. As regards this clone: Its antigen is still unknown.

Germline CDR1 is SQVTM and CDR2 is ANQGSEA. This CDR3 spans 14 amino acids. Trimming removed 4 bases from V and 0 bases from J, with 11 bases in between. The receptor was isolated from a woman in her twenties or thirties in good health. The chain couples TRBV29-1 to TRBJ2-3; perhaps TRBD2 as D (5 bases). Sequenced: memory CD4+ T cells sorted from blood. Subset defined: CD45RA-negative fraction. The CDR3 loop reads CSVAEGSSTDTQYF. CDR3 nucleotide sequence: TGCAGCGTTGCTGAGGGTTCTAGCACAGATACGCAGTATTTT.